Described below is a single TCR beta chain sequence and its context. Original handling: Estimation of nucleated cell counts relied on the amplification of reference gene primers. Profiled with immunoSEQ multiplex PCR; TCRdb holds only in-frame clones, not every one. V, J and clone size reflect that table, while D and trimming were determined from the DNA. The sample holds approximately 340,000 clones, 65% to 85% seen once. This specimen belongs to a study of blood T cell repertoires in COVID-19. Study information: Samples of COVID-19 (acute and convalescent) were obtained from the United States, Italy and Spain. PBMCs, B-cell-depleted T cells, or T cells provided the cDNA or gDNA that made up the material.

The V and J ends lost 3 bases and 9 bases respectively, with 19 bases between them. CDR3 length: 15 residues. Looked up from germline, CDR1 is SGDLS and CDR2 is YYNGEE. Specimen: peripheral blood. This sequence was found in a man aged 25 to 45 with active or convalescent COVID-19. This sequence joins TRBV9 and TRBJ1-5; D unclear. In DNA, the CDR3 is TGTGCCAGCAGCGCGGGGAGCCTGATTGGGAGGCCCCAGCATTTT. It is translated as CASSAGSLIGRPQHF.